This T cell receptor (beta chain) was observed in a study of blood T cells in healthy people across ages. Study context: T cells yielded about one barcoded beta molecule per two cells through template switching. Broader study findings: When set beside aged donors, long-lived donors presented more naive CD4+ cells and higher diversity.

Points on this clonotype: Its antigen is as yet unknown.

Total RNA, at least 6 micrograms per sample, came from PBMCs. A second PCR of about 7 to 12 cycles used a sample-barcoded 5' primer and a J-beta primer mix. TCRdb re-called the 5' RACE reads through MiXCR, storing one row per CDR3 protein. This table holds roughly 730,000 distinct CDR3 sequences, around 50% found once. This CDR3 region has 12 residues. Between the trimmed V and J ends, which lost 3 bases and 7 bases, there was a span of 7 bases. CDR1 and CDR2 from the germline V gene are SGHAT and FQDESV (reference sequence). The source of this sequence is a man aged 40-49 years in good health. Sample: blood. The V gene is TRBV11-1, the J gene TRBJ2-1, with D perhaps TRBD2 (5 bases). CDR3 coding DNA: TGTGCCAGCAGCTTGGAGGTGAATGAGCAGTTCTTC. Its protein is CASSLEVNEQFF. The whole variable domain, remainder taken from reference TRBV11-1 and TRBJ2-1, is EAEVAQSPRYKITEKSQAVAFWCDPISGHATLYWYRQILGQGPELLVQFQDESVVDDSQLPKDRFSAERLKGVDSTLKIQPAELGDSAMYLCASSLEVNEQFFGPGTRLTVL.